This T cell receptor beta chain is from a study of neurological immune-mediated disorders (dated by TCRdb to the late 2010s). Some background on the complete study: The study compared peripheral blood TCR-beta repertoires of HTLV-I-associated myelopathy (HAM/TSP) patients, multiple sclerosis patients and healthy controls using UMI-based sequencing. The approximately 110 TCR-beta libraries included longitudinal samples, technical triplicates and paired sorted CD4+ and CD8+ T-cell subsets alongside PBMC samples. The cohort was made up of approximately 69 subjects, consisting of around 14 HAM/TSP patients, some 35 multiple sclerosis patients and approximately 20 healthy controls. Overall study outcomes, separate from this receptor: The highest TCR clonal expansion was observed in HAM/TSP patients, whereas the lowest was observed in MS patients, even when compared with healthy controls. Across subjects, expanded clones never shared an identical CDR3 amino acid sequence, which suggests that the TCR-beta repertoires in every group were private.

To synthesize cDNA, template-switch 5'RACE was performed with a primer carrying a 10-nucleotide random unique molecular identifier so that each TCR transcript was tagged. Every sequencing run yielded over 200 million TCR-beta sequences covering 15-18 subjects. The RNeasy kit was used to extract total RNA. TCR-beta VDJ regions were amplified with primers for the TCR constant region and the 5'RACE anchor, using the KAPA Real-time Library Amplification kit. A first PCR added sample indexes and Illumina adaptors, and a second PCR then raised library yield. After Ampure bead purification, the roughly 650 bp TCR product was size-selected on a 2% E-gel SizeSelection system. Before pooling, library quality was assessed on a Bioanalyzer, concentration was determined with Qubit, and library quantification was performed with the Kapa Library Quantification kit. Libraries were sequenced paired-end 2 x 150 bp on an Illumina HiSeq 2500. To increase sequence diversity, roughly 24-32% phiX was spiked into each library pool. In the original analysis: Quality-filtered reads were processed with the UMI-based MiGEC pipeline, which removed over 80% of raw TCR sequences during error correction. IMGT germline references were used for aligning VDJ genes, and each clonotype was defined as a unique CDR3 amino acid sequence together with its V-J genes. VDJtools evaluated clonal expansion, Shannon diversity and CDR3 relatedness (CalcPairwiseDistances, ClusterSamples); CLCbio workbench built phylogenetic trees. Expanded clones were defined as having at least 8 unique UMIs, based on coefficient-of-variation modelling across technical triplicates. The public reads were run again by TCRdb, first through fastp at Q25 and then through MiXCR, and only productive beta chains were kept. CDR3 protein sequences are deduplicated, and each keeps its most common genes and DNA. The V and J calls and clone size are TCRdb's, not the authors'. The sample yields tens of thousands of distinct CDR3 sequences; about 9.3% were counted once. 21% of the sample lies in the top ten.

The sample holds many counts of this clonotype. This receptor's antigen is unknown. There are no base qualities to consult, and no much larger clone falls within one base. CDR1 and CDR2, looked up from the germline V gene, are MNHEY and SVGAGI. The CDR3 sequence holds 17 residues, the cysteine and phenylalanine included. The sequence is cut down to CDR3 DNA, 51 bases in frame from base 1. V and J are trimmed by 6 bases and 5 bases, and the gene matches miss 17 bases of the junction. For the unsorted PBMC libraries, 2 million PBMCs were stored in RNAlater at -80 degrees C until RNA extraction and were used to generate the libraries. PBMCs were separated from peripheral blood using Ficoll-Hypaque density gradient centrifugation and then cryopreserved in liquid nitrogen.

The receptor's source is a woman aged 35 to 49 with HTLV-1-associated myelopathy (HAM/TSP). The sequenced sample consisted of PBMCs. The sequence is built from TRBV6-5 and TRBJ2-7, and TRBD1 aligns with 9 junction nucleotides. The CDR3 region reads CASRTGKGQGLSHEQYF. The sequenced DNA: TGTGCCAGCAGAACCGGGAAGGGACAGGGCTTAAGCCACGAGCAGTACTTC.